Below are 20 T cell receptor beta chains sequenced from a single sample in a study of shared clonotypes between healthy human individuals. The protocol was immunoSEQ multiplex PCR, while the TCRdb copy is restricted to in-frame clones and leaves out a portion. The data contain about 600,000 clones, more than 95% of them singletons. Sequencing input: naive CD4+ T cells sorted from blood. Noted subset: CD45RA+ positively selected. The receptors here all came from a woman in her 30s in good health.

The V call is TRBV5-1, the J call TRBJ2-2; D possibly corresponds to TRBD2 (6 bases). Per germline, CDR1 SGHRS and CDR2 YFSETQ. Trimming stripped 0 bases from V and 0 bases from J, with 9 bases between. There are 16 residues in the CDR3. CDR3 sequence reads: CASSLAGGTNTGELFF. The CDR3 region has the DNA TGCGCCAGCAGCTTGGCGGGCGGGACGAACACCGGGGAGCTGTTTTTT. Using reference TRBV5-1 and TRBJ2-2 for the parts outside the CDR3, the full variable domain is KAGVTQTPRYLIKTRGQQVTLSCSPISGHRSVSWYQQTPGQGLQFLFEYFSETQRNKGNFPGRFSGRQFSNSRSEMNVSTLELGDSALYLCASSLAGGTNTGELFFGEGSRLTVL.

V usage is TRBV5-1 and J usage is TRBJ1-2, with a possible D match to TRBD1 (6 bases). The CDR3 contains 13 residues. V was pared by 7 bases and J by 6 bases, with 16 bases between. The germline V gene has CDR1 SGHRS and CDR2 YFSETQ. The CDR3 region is CASATGTGNGYTF. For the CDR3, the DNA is TGCGCCAGCGCAACAGGGACCGGAAATGGCTACACCTTC. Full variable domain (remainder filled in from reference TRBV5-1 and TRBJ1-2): KAGVTQTPRYLIKTRGQQVTLSCSPISGHRSVSWYQQTPGQGLQFLFEYFSETQRNKGNFPGRFSGRQFSNSRSEMNVSTLELGDSALYLCASATGTGNGYTFGSGTRLTVV.

This chain's CDR3 is CASSNGQGSEAFF. CDR3 coding DNA: TGCGCCAGCAGCAACGGACAGGGCTCGGAAGCTTTCTTT. The chain carries TRBV5-1 and TRBJ1-1; 8 nucleotides align to TRBD1. The CDR3 is 13 residues long. After removal of 4 bases from V and 8 bases from J, the junction contained 7 bases not matched to a gene. Germline-derived CDR1 and CDR2 are SGHRS and YFSETQ.

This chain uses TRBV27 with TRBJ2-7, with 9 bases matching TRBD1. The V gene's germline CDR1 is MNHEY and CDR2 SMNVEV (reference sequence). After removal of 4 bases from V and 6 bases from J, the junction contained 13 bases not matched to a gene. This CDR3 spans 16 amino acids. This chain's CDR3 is CASSSPSRDRAGEQYF. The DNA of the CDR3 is TGTGCCAGCAGTTCCCCGAGCAGGGACAGGGCTGGCGAGCAGTACTTC.

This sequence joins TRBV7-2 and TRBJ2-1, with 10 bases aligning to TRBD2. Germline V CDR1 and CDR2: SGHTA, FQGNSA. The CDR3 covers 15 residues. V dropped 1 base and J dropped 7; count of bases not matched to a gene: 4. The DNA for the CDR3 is TGTGCCAGCAGCTTAGTAGTAGCGGGAGGTAATGAGCAGTTCTTC. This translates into CASSLVVAGGNEQFF.

The CDR3 DNA follows: TGTGCCAGCAGCTTATTTTCGGGTTCTGCGTTTATGAACACTGAAGCTTTCTTT. Its translation: CASSLFSGSAFMNTEAFF. The V and J genes are TRBV7-9 and TRBJ1-1; D gene uncertain. Germline V gene lookup returns CDR1 SEHNR and CDR2 FQNEAQ (reference sequence). V shed 2 bases and J shed 0 bases, with 19 bases lying between them. This CDR3 has 18 residues.

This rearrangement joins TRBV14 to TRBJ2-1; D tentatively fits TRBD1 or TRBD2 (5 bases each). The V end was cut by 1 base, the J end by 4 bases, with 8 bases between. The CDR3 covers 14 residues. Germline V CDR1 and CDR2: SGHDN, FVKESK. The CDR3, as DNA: TGTGCCAGCAGCCAAGGGGGGTTTTACAATGAGCAGTTCTTC. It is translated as CASSQGGFYNEQFF.

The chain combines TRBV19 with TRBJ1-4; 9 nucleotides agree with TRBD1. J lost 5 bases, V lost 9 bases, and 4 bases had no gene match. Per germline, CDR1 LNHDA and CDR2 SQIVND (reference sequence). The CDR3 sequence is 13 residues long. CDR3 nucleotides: TGTGCCAGCTCAGGACAGGGGAATGAAAAACTGTTTTTT. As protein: CASSGQGNEKLFF.

CDR3 amino acids: CASSLNGGFSGNTIYF. DNA of the CDR3: TGCGCCAGCAGCTTGAACGGGGGGTTCTCTGGAAACACCATATATTTT. The V gene is TRBV5-1, the J gene TRBJ1-3; TRBD1 is a possible D gene (5 bases). V was cut by 1 base and J by 0 bases, with 11 bases left in between. CDR1 is SGHRS, CDR2 YFSETQ, per germline. This CDR3 has 16 residues.

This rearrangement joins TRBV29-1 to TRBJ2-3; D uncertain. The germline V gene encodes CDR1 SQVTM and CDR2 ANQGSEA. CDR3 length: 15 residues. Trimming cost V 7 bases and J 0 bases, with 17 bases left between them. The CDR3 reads CSAVGGVVSTDTQYF. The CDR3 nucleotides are TGCAGCGCGGTGGGTGGGGTCGTTAGCACAGATACGCAGTATTTT.

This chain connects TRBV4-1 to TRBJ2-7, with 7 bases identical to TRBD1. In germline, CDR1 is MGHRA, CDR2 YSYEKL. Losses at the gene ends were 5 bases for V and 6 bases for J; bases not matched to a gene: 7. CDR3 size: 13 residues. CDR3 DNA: TGCGCCAGCAGCAAGACAGGGCACCCCGAGCAGTACTTC. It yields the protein CASSKTGHPEQYF.

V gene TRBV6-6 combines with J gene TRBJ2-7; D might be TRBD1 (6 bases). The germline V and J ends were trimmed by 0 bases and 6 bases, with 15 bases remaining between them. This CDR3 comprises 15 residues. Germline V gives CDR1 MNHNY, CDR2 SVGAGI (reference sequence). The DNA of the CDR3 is TGTGCCAGCAGTTACTCGTCAGGGGCCCAGAGCGAGCAGTACTTC. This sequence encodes CASSYSSGAQSEQYF.

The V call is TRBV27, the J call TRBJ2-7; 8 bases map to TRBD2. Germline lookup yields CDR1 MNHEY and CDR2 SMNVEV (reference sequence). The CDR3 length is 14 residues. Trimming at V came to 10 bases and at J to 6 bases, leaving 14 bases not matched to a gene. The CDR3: CATRTGTSFREQYF. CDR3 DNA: TGTGCCACCAGGACCGGGACTAGTTTTCGCGAGCAGTACTTC.

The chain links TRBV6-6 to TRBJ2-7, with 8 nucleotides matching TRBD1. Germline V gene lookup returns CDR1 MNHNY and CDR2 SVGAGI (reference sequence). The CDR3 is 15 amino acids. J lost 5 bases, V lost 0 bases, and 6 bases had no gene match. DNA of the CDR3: TGTGCCAGCAGTTACTCGCCCAGGGGGCTGGACGAGCAGTACTTC. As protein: CASSYSPRGLDEQYF.

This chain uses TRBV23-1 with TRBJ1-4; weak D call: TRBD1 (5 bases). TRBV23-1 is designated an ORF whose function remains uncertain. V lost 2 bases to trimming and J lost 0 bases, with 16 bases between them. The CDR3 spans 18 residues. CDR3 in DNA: TGCGCCAGCAGTCAAGAATGCGGGGCGGCTGCAACTAATGAAAAACTGTTTTTT. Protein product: CASSQECGAAATNEKLFF.

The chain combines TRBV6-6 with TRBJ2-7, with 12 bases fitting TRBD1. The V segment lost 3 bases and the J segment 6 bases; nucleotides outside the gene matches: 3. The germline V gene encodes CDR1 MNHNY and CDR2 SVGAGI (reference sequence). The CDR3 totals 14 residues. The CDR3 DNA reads TGTGCCAGCAGTTATGGGACAGGGGGCCTCGAGCAGTACTTC. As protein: CASSYGTGGLEQYF.

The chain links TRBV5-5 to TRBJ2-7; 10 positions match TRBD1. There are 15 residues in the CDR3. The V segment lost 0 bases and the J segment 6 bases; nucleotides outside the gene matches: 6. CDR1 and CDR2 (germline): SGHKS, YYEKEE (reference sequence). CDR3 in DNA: TGTGCCAGCAGCTTGGGTTCGACAGGGGGCTTCGAGCAGTACTTC. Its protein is CASSLGSTGGFEQYF.

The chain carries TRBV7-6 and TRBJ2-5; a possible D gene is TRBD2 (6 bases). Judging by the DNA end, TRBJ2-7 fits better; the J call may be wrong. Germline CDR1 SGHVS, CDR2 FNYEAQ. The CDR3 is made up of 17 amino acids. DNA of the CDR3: TGTGCCAGCAGCTCCCCGCCGGGGGTTAGCGGACCCTACGAGCAGTACTTC. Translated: CASSSPPGVSGPYEQYF.

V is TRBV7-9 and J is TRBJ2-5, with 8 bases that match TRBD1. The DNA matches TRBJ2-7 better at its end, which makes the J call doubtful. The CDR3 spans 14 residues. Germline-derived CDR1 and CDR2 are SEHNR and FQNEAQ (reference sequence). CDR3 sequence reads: CASSVRDRSYEQYF. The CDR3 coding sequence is TGTGCCAGCAGCGTGAGGGACAGGTCCTACGAGCAGTACTTC.

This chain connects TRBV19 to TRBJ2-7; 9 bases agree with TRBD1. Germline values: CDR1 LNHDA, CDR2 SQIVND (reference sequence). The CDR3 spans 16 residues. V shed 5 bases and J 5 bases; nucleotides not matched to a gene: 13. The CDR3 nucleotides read TGTGCCAGTAGTCAACCTCGGACAGGGGCAAGCCACGAGCAGTACTTC. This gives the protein CASSQPRTGASHEQYF.